Below are 30 T cell receptor beta chains sequenced from a single sample in a study of CD4+ T cells in melanoma. The data were produced by immunoSEQ multiplex PCR, yet TCRdb's version contains in-frame clones alone and is incomplete. The sample contains about 54,000 clones, almost 70% of which appear only once. Sequences were obtained from tumor tissue. These receptors all stem from a human donor with melanoma.

The V and J genes are TRBV2 and TRBJ2-7, with TRBD2 as a possible D gene (6 bases). Between the trimmed V and J ends, which lost 6 bases and 1 base, there was a span of 10 bases. The CDR3 sequence is 13 residues long. Germline lookup yields CDR1 SNHLY and CDR2 FYNNEI. The DNA for the CDR3 is TGTGCCAGCAGGCGGGGACGGTCCTACGAGCAGTACTTC. It encodes CASRRGRSYEQYF.

Here the CDR3 DNA reads TGTGCCAGCAGCGTAGCGGTAGCCTCCTATGGCTACACCTTC. It is translated as CASSVAVASYGYTF. The chain employs TRBV9 and TRBJ1-2; D is unclear. Germline lookup yields CDR1 SGDLS and CDR2 YYNGEE. CDR3 length: 14 amino acids. V dropped 0 bases and J dropped 4 bases, with 10 bases sitting between them.

This chain uses TRBV9 with TRBJ1-2, with 7 bases fitting TRBD1. CDR1 is SGDLS, CDR2 YYNGEE, per germline. V was pared by 1 base and J by 0 bases, with 3 bases of the junction left unmatched. The CDR3 runs 15 residues. Written as DNA, the CDR3 is TGTGCCAGCAGCGTAACAGGGGTTCCTAACTATGGCTACACCTTC. This translates into CASSVTGVPNYGYTF.

The genes are TRBV4-1 and TRBJ2-7; D call uncertain. This CDR3 region has 13 residues. The ends were cut back, 2 bases at V and 4 bases at J, with 9 bases in the middle. Germline assignment: CDR1 MGHRA and CDR2 YSYEKL. CDR3 sequence: CASSQSTEYEQYF. CDR3 in DNA: TGCGCCAGCAGCCAATCTACAGAATACGAGCAGTACTTC.

V gene TRBV5-5 combines with J gene TRBJ1-3; no clear D gene. V was shortened by 0 bases and J by 4 bases, with 11 bases between the two germline ends. CDR3 length equals 15 residues. CDR1 SGHKS and CDR2 YYEKEE come from the germline V gene (reference sequence). The CDR3, as DNA: TGTGCCAGCAGCTTGGCCCCACAGAAGGGAAACACCATATATTTT. Translated, it gives CASSLAPQKGNTIYF. Combining the CDR3 with reference TRBV5-5 and TRBJ1-3 gives the whole variable domain DAGVTQSPTHLIKTRGQQVTLRCSPISGHKSVSWYQQVLGQGPQFIFQYYEKEERGRGNFPDRFSARQFPNYSSELNVNALLLGDSALYLCASSLAPQKGNTIYFGEGSWLTVV.

This chain connects TRBV10-1 to TRBJ2-1; possible D gene TRBD1, 7 bases. The CDR3 loop spans 21 amino acids. V dropped 5 bases and J dropped 0 bases, with 29 bases sitting between them. Germline V gives CDR1 WNHNN, CDR2 SYGVQD (reference sequence). The CDR3: CASSPRRGQLSGRSSYNEQFF. The CDR3, as DNA: TGCGCCAGCAGTCCCCGTAGGGGACAGCTCTCGGGGAGGAGCTCCTACAATGAGCAGTTCTTC.

This clone was counted only a few times. The chain has TRBV7-9 and TRBJ1-2, with D maybe TRBD1 (6 bases). This CDR3 has 15 amino acids. The V and J ends lost 5 bases and 2 bases respectively, with 15 bases between them. CDR1 is SEHNR and CDR2 is FQNEAQ in the germline V gene (reference sequence). This CDR3 is CASSLGAGLNYGYTF. CDR3 nucleotide sequence: TGTGCCAGCAGCCTGGGGGCGGGACTCAACTATGGCTACACCTTC. The variable domain in full, completed from reference TRBV7-9 and TRBJ1-2, reads DTGVSQNPRHKITKRGQNVTFRCDPISEHNRLYWYRQTLGQGPEFLTYFQNEAQLEKSRLLSDRFSAERPKGSFSTLEIQRTEQGDSAMYLCASSLGAGLNYGYTFGSGTRLTVV.

In this sample, this clone turned up a few times. V gene TRBV14 combines with J gene TRBJ1-2, with D unresolved. This CDR3 is built from 13 residues. With 4 bases removed from V and 7 bases from J, the gap between germline ends came to 13 bases. CDR1 and CDR2 (germline): SGHDN, FVKESK. The CDR3 reads CASSRSFGFGYTF. The CDR3 coding sequence is TGTGCCAGCAGCCGGAGTTTTGGCTTTGGCTACACCTTC.

V and J are TRBV7-6 and TRBJ2-1; the D gene could be TRBD1 or TRBD2 (6 bases each). The CDR3 has 12 amino acids. The ends were cut back, 5 bases at V and 15 bases at J, with 17 bases in the middle. Germline V gene sequence: CDR1 SGHVS, CDR2 FNYEAQ. The DNA of the CDR3 is TGTGCCAGCAGCACGACCGGAGGGGGATGGTTCTTC. Its translation is CASSTTGGGWFF.

The chain employs TRBV4-1 and TRBJ1-1, with unresolved D. The CDR3 has 12 amino acids. Between the trimmed V and J ends, which lost 5 bases and 1 base, there was a span of 5 bases. Per germline, CDR1 MGHRA and CDR2 YSYEKL. Written as DNA, the CDR3 is TGCGCCAGCAGCTCGGGGAACACTGAAGCTTTCTTT. It translates to CASSSGNTEAFF.

The V call is TRBV7-3, the J call TRBJ2-7; 7 bases fit TRBD1. CDR1 and CDR2 (germline): SGHTA, FQGTGA. The CDR3 is made up of 15 amino acids. V lost 3 bases, J lost 3 bases, and 8 bases stayed unmatched. The CDR3 reads CASSFTGVGNYEQYF. CDR3 bases: TGTGCCAGCAGCTTTACAGGGGTTGGCAACTACGAGCAGTACTTC. Drawing the rest from reference TRBV7-3 and TRBJ2-7, the complete variable domain is GAGVSQTPSNKVTEKGKYVELRCDPISGHTALYWYRQSLGQGPEFLIYFQGTGAADDSGLPNDRFFAVRPEGSVSTLKIQRTERGDSAVYLCASSFTGVGNYEQYFGPGTRLTVT.

V gene TRBV30 combines with J gene TRBJ1-3; unclear D gene. This CDR3 comprises 13 residues. Germline V lookup: CDR1 GTSNPN, CDR2 SVGIG (reference sequence). The V end was cut by 1 base, the J end by 0 bases, with 4 bases between. As DNA, the CDR3 is TGTGCCTGGAGTGGCAGCTCTGGAAACACCATATATTTT. Residues: CAWSGSSGNTIYF.

The V call is TRBV5-6, the J call TRBJ2-7; 7 bases line up with TRBD2. The CDR3 totals 15 residues. Germline lookup yields CDR1 SGHDT and CDR2 YYEEEE. Trimming at V came to 4 bases and at J to 2 bases, leaving 9 bases not matched to a gene. CDR3 in amino acids: CASSPMSGGPYEQYF. In DNA form, the CDR3 reads TGTGCCAGCAGCCCGATGTCGGGGGGACCCTACGAGCAGTACTTC.

This chain links TRBV4-3 with TRBJ2-3; D remains unclear. The CDR3 runs 13 residues. V was clipped by 0 bases and J by 4 bases, with 5 bases between them. From germline, CDR1 is LGHNA and CDR2 YSLEER. DNA of the CDR3: TGCGCCAGCAGCCAAGATCTCCCAGATACGCAGTATTTT. Its translation: CASSQDLPDTQYF.

This clone appeared once. This chain links TRBV25-1 with TRBJ1-2, with D unclear. The V end was cut by 6 bases, the J end by 2 bases, with 7 bases between. CDR3 length: 12 amino acids. Germline values: CDR1 MGHDK, CDR2 SYGVNS. DNA of the CDR3: TGTGCCAGCAGACTTGACAACTATGGCTACACCTTC. It is translated as CASRLDNYGYTF.

The chain uses TRBV4-1 and TRBJ1-2; D remains ambiguous. The germline V and J ends were trimmed by 6 bases and 3 bases, with 20 bases remaining between them. This CDR3 has 16 residues. The germline V gene encodes CDR1 MGHRA and CDR2 YSYEKL. The CDR3 DNA reads TGCGCCAGCAGGAGCATATATTCTGACGGGGACTATGGCTACACCTTC. It codes for CASRSIYSDGDYGYTF.

This chain joins TRBV29-1 and TRBJ1-2, with 10 bases identical to TRBD1. The CDR3 contains 14 residues. In germline, CDR1 is SQVTM, CDR2 ANQGSEA. The CDR3 loop reads CASMEGQGDNGYTF. The CDR3 DNA reads TGCGCCAGCATGGAAGGACAGGGGGATAATGGCTACACCTTC.

The chain carries TRBV7-6 and TRBJ2-3; 8 positions match TRBD2. The V and J ends lost 1 base and 1 base, in that order; junction bases with no gene match: 4. The germline V gene encodes CDR1 SGHVS and CDR2 FNYEAQ. The CDR3 is 16 amino acids. In nucleotides, the CDR3 is TGTGCCAGCAGCTTAGGGGGGACTAGAGGCACAGATACGCAGTATTTT. Residues: CASSLGGTRGTDTQYF.

The chain links TRBV19 to TRBJ2-5; a weak D match, TRBD1 (6 bases). Matching the DNA end better, TRBJ2-7 makes the J call doubtful. Germline V lookup: CDR1 LNHDA, CDR2 SQIVND (reference sequence). This CDR3 contains 14 residues. For the CDR3, the DNA is TGTGCCAGTAGTCCATCCACAGGGATCAGCGAGCAGTACTTC. Translation: CASSPSTGISEQYF.

This clone was counted many times. This rearrangement joins TRBV30 to TRBJ2-7; a weak D match, TRBD1 (5 bases). The CDR3 has 11 amino acids. Trimming removed 4 bases from V and 4 bases from J, with 8 bases in between. CDR1 is GTSNPN and CDR2 is SVGIG in the germline V gene (reference sequence). CDR3 sequence: CAWTREYEQYF. CDR3 nucleotides: TGTGCCTGGACCAGGGAATACGAGCAGTACTTC.

This chain connects TRBV7-9 to TRBJ1-2; TRBD1 matches at 7 bases. In germline, CDR1 is SEHNR, CDR2 FQNEAQ (reference sequence). The CDR3 runs to 19 residues. V lost 7 bases to trimming and J lost 0 bases; unmatched junction nucleotides: 20. CDR3 in amino acids: CASTGQAHSSALANYGYTF. The CDR3 DNA is TGTGCCAGCACAGGACAGGCCCATAGTTCGGCTCTCGCTAACTATGGCTACACCTTC.

This chain connects TRBV9 to TRBJ1-1; D is ambiguous. The V gene's germline CDR1 is SGDLS and CDR2 YYNGEE. The CDR3 loop spans 15 amino acids. Trimming removed 2 bases at V and 0 bases at J, with 11 bases between. The CDR3, as DNA: TGTGCCAGCAGCGTGGGGAGAGTAATGAACACTGAAGCTTTCTTT. Protein sequence: CASSVGRVMNTEAFF.

Only a few counts were recorded for this clone. The V gene is TRBV6-5, the J gene TRBJ1-2; 9 bases line up with TRBD1. This CDR3 comprises 13 residues. Germline CDR1 reads MNHEY; CDR2 reads SVGAGI. Germline trimming cut 6 bases from V and 7 bases from J; bases unmatched to any gene: 6. CDR3 sequence reads: CASRRTGVGGYTF. The CDR3 DNA is TGTGCCAGCAGAAGGACAGGGGTTGGTGGCTACACCTTC.

The V and J genes are TRBV5-1 and TRBJ2-2; TRBD2 is a possible D gene (6 bases). The germline V gene encodes CDR1 SGHRS and CDR2 YFSETQ. The CDR3 runs to 17 residues. V gave up 5 bases and J gave up 1 base, with 18 bases separating them. DNA of the CDR3: TGCGCCAGCAGAAGAGGCGGGTCGACTAGGAACACCGGGGAGCTGTTTTTT. Translation: CASRRGGSTRNTGELFF.

The chain employs TRBV6-1 and TRBJ1-1, with D possibly matching TRBD1 (5 bases). CDR1 and CDR2 from the germline V gene are MNHNS and SASEGT. The CDR3 runs to 11 residues. Trimming stripped 8 bases from V and 7 bases from J, with 11 bases between. The CDR3 reads CASFGGFEAFF. Written as DNA, the CDR3 is TGTGCCAGCTTCGGGGGATTTGAAGCTTTCTTT.

The gene calls are TRBV15 and TRBJ2-7; D is possibly TRBD1 (6 bases). Germline values: CDR1 LNHNV, CDR2 YYDKDF (reference sequence). The V gene lost 5 bases and the J gene lost 3 bases, with 14 bases spanning the gap. This CDR3 comprises 14 residues. The CDR3 DNA reads TGTGCCACCAGCGGAACAGGGAATCGCTACGAGCAGTACTTC. This codes for CATSGTGNRYEQYF.

The chain combines TRBV4-3 with TRBJ2-4; 7 nucleotides align to TRBD2. From germline, CDR1 is LGHNA and CDR2 YSLEER. V lost 4 bases to trimming and J lost 12 bases; unmatched junction nucleotides: 3. CDR3 length: 11 amino acids. CDR3 nucleotides: TGCGCCAGCAGCCCCCGCGGGGGTCAGTACTTC. Protein product: CASSPRGGQYF.

The chain combines TRBV5-5 with TRBJ2-1; no firm D call. The V gene's germline CDR1 is SGHKS and CDR2 YYEKEE (reference sequence). CDR3 length: 14 amino acids. Trimming took off 1 base at V and 6 bases at J, with 11 bases between the two ends. The CDR3 DNA reads as TGTGCCAGCAGCTTGACATCCATTGGCAATGAGCAGTTCTTC. Amino acid sequence: CASSLTSIGNEQFF.

The rearrangement links TRBV7-3 to TRBJ2-6, with D possibly matching TRBD2 (7 bases). Trimming left V 8 bases short and J 1 base short, with 9 bases between. This CDR3 region has 14 residues. Germline values: CDR1 SGHTA, CDR2 FQGTGA. CDR3 in amino acids: CASGRGSGANVLTF. For the CDR3, the DNA is TGTGCCAGCGGGAGGGGGTCTGGGGCCAACGTCCTGACTTTC.

By share of the sample, this clone is medium-sized. The chain joins TRBV6-6 to TRBJ1-1; a weak D match, TRBD1 (5 bases). Germline V CDR1 and CDR2: MNHNY, SVGAGI (reference sequence). V dropped 10 bases and J dropped 1 base, with 19 bases sitting between them. The CDR3 runs 15 residues. CDR3 loop: CATSPGVYGNTEAFF. CDR3 DNA sequence: TGTGCCACCTCCCCGGGGGTATACGGGAACACTGAAGCTTTCTTT.